These 10 T cell receptor beta chains originate from one sample sequenced in a study of shared clonotypes between healthy human individuals. Profiling relied on immunoSEQ multiplex PCR, and the TCRdb table lists in-frame clones only, not all of them. The top ten clones hold 1.5% to 2% of a sample with about 2.1 million clones, about 93% of them seen once. CD45RO-negative, CCR7-positively selected cells formed the naive CD8 fraction, excluding terminally differentiated effector memory CD45RA+ cells. Sequencing was carried out using naive CD8+ T cells from PBMCs. These receptors came from a man between 18 and 29 years old in good health. Some clones in this sample may be carry-over from other donors' samples.

The genes are TRBV27 and TRBJ1-5, with a weak D call TRBD1 (5 bases). Germline values: CDR1 MNHEY, CDR2 SMNVEV (reference sequence). The length of the CDR3 is 14 residues. V lost 9 bases and J lost 2, with 14 bases in between. This CDR3 is CASQEMGGNQPQHF. Written as DNA, the CDR3 is TGTGCCAGTCAGGAAATGGGGGGCAATCAGCCCCAGCATTTT.

This clone was seen a single time. The chain carries TRBV9 and TRBJ1-1; 7 bases map to TRBD1. V lost 2 bases, J lost 1 base, and 5 bases stayed unmatched. Looked up from germline, CDR1 is SGDLS and CDR2 is YYNGEE. The CDR3 length is 15 residues. The CDR3 region is CASSVWTGENTEAFF. The CDR3 bases are TGTGCCAGCAGCGTTTGGACAGGAGAGAACACTGAAGCTTTCTTT.

The chain has TRBV9 and TRBJ1-1; no clear D. CDR1 and CDR2 (germline): SGDLS, YYNGEE. CDR3 size: 15 residues. V dropped 0 bases and J dropped 6 bases, with 15 bases sitting between them. In nucleotides, the CDR3 is TGTGCCAGCAGCGTAGAAGGAAAAACTATTGCTGAAGCTTTCTTT. Protein: CASSVEGKTIAEAFF.

CDR3 nucleotides: TGTGCCAGCAGCCTCCTAGCGGGAGGGCCGCACGAGCAGTACTTC. Protein sequence: CASSLLAGGPHEQYF. This chain links TRBV5-6 with TRBJ2-7; 12 nucleotides agree with TRBD2. The J segment lost 5 bases and the V segment lost 4 bases, leaving 7 bases of the junction unmatched. CDR1 SGHDT and CDR2 YYEEEE come from the germline V gene. This CDR3 is 15 amino acids long.

The V call is TRBV11-2, the J call TRBJ2-3, with 8 bases aligning to TRBD1. Germline CDR1 reads SGHAT; CDR2 reads FQNNGV. The junction had 6 bases not matched to a gene; V was cut back by 3 bases and J by 4 bases. This CDR3 has 15 residues. The CDR3 DNA follows: TGTGCCAGCAGCTTTTCACAGGGGGAGGCAGATACGCAGTATTTT. It codes for CASSFSQGEADTQYF.

The chain couples TRBV21-1 to TRBJ2-5; TRBD1, the table's D call, lacks a check against the DNA. TRBV21-1 is labeled a pseudogene. The CDR3 sequence is 14 residues long. The CDR3 sequence is CASSTGQPQETQYF. CDR3 DNA sequence: TGTGCCAGCAGCACCGGACAGCCTCAAGAGACCCAGTACTTC.

V and J are TRBV19 and TRBJ2-1; 9 nucleotides agree with TRBD2. V was clipped by 5 bases and J by 5 bases; unmatched bases: 10. Germline CDR1 and CDR2: LNHDA and SQIVND (reference sequence). The CDR3 covers 16 residues. This CDR3 reads CASSGVTGTSHNEQFF. The CDR3 DNA reads as TGTGCCAGTAGTGGAGTGACCGGGACTAGCCACAATGAGCAGTTCTTC.

The chain joins TRBV27 to TRBJ2-4; D remains ambiguous. Deletions cut 0 bases from V and 0 bases from J, with 9 bases between. There are 16 residues in the CDR3. Germline V gene data show CDR1 as MNHEY and CDR2 as SMNVEV (reference sequence). The CDR3 protein is CASSLSFYGAKNIQYF. CDR3 sequence (DNA): TGTGCCAGCAGTTTATCCTTCTATGGAGCCAAAAACATTCAGTACTTC.

This rearrangement joins TRBV27 to TRBJ2-5; the match to TRBD1 covers 7 bases. The germline CDR1 and CDR2 sequences are MNHEY and SMNVEV (reference sequence). The V gene end was trimmed by 0 bases and the J gene end by 1 base; junction bases not matched to a gene: 5. The CDR3 covers 16 residues. The chain's CDR3 is CASSLSAGTAQETQYF. As DNA, the CDR3 is TGTGCCAGCAGTTTATCAGCCGGGACAGCCCAAGAGACCCAGTACTTC.

The chain links TRBV9 to TRBJ1-2; D is undetermined. Germline CDR1 is SGDLS and CDR2 is YYNGEE. V shed 0 bases and J shed 5 bases, with 17 bases lying between them. CDR3 length: 16 residues. CDR3 residues: CASSVDSAYHPYGYTF. CDR3 DNA sequence: TGTGCCAGCAGCGTAGACAGCGCTTATCATCCGTATGGCTACACCTTC. Full variable domain (missing parts from reference TRBV9 and TRBJ1-2): DSGVTQTPKHLITATGQRVTLRCSPRSGDLSVYWYQQSLDQGLQFLIQYYNGEERAKGNILERFSAQQFPDLHSELNLSSLELGDSALYFCASSVDSAYHPYGYTFGSGTRLTVV.